Each of the 30 T cell receptor beta chains below was sequenced from the same sample in a study of control samples from healthy donors and cancer patients. Sequencing used immunoSEQ multiplex PCR; TCRdb keeps in-frame clones, though not all of them. The data hold 100,000 to 150,000 clones, with approximately 90% observed a single time. Specimen: blood. Receptor source: a man aged 40-55 years in good health.

The J gene is TRBJ1-6, the V gene TRBV7-9; D is ambiguous. Looked up from germline, CDR1 is SEHNR and CDR2 is FQNEAQ (reference sequence). The CDR3 is 14 residues long. V lost 4 bases to trimming and J lost 7 bases, with 11 bases between them. For the CDR3, the DNA is TGTGCCAGCAGCTCCTCGGGCCTGAATTCACCCCTCCACTTT. The encoded protein is CASSSSGLNSPLHF. Variable domain in full (rest from reference TRBV7-9 and TRBJ1-6): DTGVSQNPRHKITKRGQNVTFRCDPISEHNRLYWYRQTLGQGPEFLTYFQNEAQLEKSRLLSDRFSAERPKGSFSTLEIQRTEQGDSAMYLCASSSSGLNSPLHFGNGTRLTVT.

The chain links TRBV24-1 to TRBJ1-2; no definite D call. Germline V gene lookup returns CDR1 KGHDR and CDR2 SFDVKD. There are 12 residues in the CDR3. V gave up 0 bases and J gave up 4 bases, with 2 bases separating them. The CDR3 sequence: CATSDLLYGYTF. CDR3 sequence (DNA): TGTGCCACCAGTGATTTGCTCTATGGCTACACCTTC.

CDR3 sequence reads: CASSRTGLNYGYTF. CDR3 nucleotide sequence: TGTGCCAGCAGCCGGACAGGGCTCAACTATGGCTACACCTTC. The V gene is TRBV28, the J gene TRBJ1-2; 8 nucleotides agree with TRBD1. This CDR3 is built from 14 residues. V lost 6 bases and J lost 2; bases outside the gene matches: 5. CDR1 MDHEN and CDR2 SYDVKM come from the germline V gene.

The rearrangement links TRBV14 to TRBJ2-1; D perhaps matches TRBD2 (5 bases). CDR1 is SGHDN, CDR2 FVKESK, per germline. This CDR3 has 15 amino acids. Trimming pared 5 bases from V and 1 base from J, leaving 12 bases between. The CDR3 spells CASSWTGRSYNEQFF. As DNA, the CDR3 is TGTGCCAGCAGCTGGACGGGAAGGTCCTACAATGAGCAGTTCTTC.

The V call is TRBV15, the J call TRBJ2-1; D perhaps matches TRBD1 (6 bases). Germline CDR1 is LNHNV and CDR2 is YYDKDF (reference sequence). Between the trimmed V and J ends, which lost 6 bases and 2 bases, there was a span of 14 bases. CDR3 length: 15 residues. The CDR3 loop reads CATRTRGPPYNEQFF. The CDR3 nucleotides read TGTGCCACCAGGACCAGGGGCCCCCCCTACAATGAGCAGTTCTTC.

Details on this clone: Distinct nucleotide sequences in the sample also encode this CDR3. V and J are TRBV7-8 and TRBJ1-3; D remains ambiguous. V was shortened by 1 base and J by 0 bases, with 4 bases between the two germline ends. The CDR3 runs 14 residues. Germline CDR1 reads SGHVS; CDR2 reads FQNEAQ. CDR3 protein: CASSLGVSGNTIYF. The DNA of the CDR3 is TGTGCCAGCAGCTTAGGGGTCTCTGGAAACACCATATATTTT.

This clone was seen just once. The CDR3 is CASSVDHGQGARNEQYF. The CDR3 DNA reads as TGTGCCAGCAGCGTAGATCATGGGCAGGGGGCGCGCAACGAGCAGTACTTC. The genes are TRBV9 and TRBJ2-7, with 8 positions matching TRBD1. CDR3 length: 17 amino acids. CDR1 is SGDLS, CDR2 YYNGEE, per germline. Unmatched junction bases numbered 13, after V lost 0 bases and J lost 5 bases.

This chain joins TRBV7-2 and TRBJ2-5, with TRBD2 matching 9 bases. The CDR3 sequence is 12 residues long. The germline V gene has CDR1 SGHTA and CDR2 FQGNSA. The trim removed 7 bases at V and 9 bases at J, leaving 6 bases unmatched. The CDR3 coding sequence is TGTGCCAGCACCCCTCGCGGGGGGGCCCAGTACTTC. It is translated as CASTPRGGAQYF.

V usage is TRBV24-1 and J usage is TRBJ2-7; 8 bases line up with TRBD1. Germline loops: CDR1 KGHDR, CDR2 SFDVKD. CDR3 length: 13 amino acids. With 7 bases clipped from V and 5 bases from J, the junction kept 6 bases outside the gene matches. CDR3 sequence: CATSYPGQDEQYF. The CDR3 region has the DNA TGTGCCACCAGCTATCCGGGACAGGACGAGCAGTACTTC.

In this sample, this clone turned up a few times. V is TRBV12-5 and J is TRBJ2-5, with 7 bases that match TRBD1. CDR3 length: 14 residues. V dropped 6 bases and J dropped 1; count of bases not matched to a gene: 5. Germline CDR1 is LGHNT and CDR2 is FRNRAP. Here the CDR3 DNA reads TGTGCTAGTGGCCTGGGGACAGCCCAAGAGACCCAGTACTTC. Its translation: CASGLGTAQETQYF.

The chain links TRBV5-6 to TRBJ1-1, with D possibly matching TRBD1 (5 bases). V dropped 5 bases and J dropped 6 bases, with 20 bases sitting between them. CDR1 is SGHDT, CDR2 YYEEEE, per germline. There are 15 residues in the CDR3. The CDR3 nucleotides read TGTGCCAGCAGACGGACGGGGCAGGGTCTTCCTGAAGCTTTCTTT. It yields the protein CASRRTGQGLPEAFF.

The chain combines TRBV4-1 with TRBJ2-7; no clear D. The CDR3 runs 17 residues. In germline, CDR1 is MGHRA, CDR2 YSYEKL. The V end was cut by 3 bases, the J end by 2 bases, with 20 bases between. CDR3 nucleotides: TGCGCCAGCAGCCACACCATTACCCGCTCGGGTCCCTACGAGCAGTACTTC. Translated: CASSHTITRSGPYEQYF.

The J gene is TRBJ2-2, the V gene TRBV9; 13 bases fit TRBD2. The junction had 5 bases not matched to a gene; V was cut back by 3 bases and J by 6 bases. The length of the CDR3 is 16 residues. Germline CDR1 and CDR2: SGDLS and YYNGEE. The CDR3 coding sequence is TGTGCCAGCAGCGGGACTAGCGGGGGCTTTGCCGGGGAGCTGTTTTTT. Translated, it gives CASSGTSGGFAGELFF.

The V and J genes are TRBV12-3 or TRBV12-4 and TRBJ1-2; D not certain. There are 11 residues in the CDR3. The V and J ends lost 7 bases and 4 bases respectively, with 7 bases between them. Here the CDR3 reads CASTEGYGYTF. The CDR3 bases are TGTGCCAGCACCGAAGGCTATGGCTACACCTTC.

The V call is TRBV6-6, the J call TRBJ2-1; D is unresolved. The CDR3 contains 12 residues. Looked up from germline, CDR1 is MNHNY and CDR2 is SVGAGI (reference sequence). Trimming took off 7 bases at V and 10 bases at J, with 14 bases between the two ends. The CDR3 reads CASTPAVGEQFF. CDR3 sequence (DNA): TGTGCCAGCACCCCGGCCGTTGGAGAGCAGTTCTTC.

V is TRBV4-1 and J is TRBJ2-2, with 9 bases that match TRBD1. V was pared by 4 bases and J by 1 base, with 10 bases of the junction left unmatched. The CDR3 loop spans 18 amino acids. Per germline, CDR1 MGHRA and CDR2 YSYEKL. In DNA, the CDR3 is TGCGCCAGCAGCCGTCGGGAGACAGGGGGGCGGAACACCGGGGAGCTGTTTTTT. Its protein is CASSRRETGGRNTGELFF.

The CDR3 DNA follows: TGTGCCAGCAGCCCCCCGGGATTGAACACTGAAGCTTTCTTT. Residues: CASSPPGLNTEAFF. The chain links TRBV6-5 to TRBJ1-1; D gene uncertain. CDR3 size: 14 residues. V lost 6 bases to trimming and J lost 0 bases, with 11 bases between them. The germline gives CDR1 MNHEY, CDR2 SVGAGI.

The chain employs TRBV12-3 or TRBV12-4 and TRBJ2-4; tentatively, D is TRBD1 or TRBD2 (6 bases each). V was clipped by 6 bases and J by 4 bases, with 10 bases between them. The CDR3 has 13 amino acids. CDR3: CASREGGKNIQYF. DNA for the CDR3: TGTGCCAGCAGGGAAGGGGGGAAAAACATTCAGTACTTC.

The chain has TRBV27 and TRBJ1-3, with unresolved D. Germline loops: CDR1 MNHEY, CDR2 SMNVEV (reference sequence). Trimming removed 6 bases at V and 8 bases at J, with 17 bases between. This CDR3 has 14 amino acids. The CDR3 sequence is CASRTSRLSDTIYF. The CDR3 nucleotides read TGTGCCAGCAGGACCTCGAGGTTATCAGACACCATATATTTT.

V usage is TRBV20-1 and J usage is TRBJ1-4, with no clear D. CDR3 length: 12 residues. The V gene's germline CDR1 is DFQATT and CDR2 SNEGSKA (reference sequence). V lost 3 bases, J lost 5 bases, and 7 bases lay in between. The CDR3 loop is CSASSENEKLFF. DNA of the CDR3: TGCAGTGCTAGTTCAGAAAATGAAAAACTGTTTTTT.

The rearrangement joins TRBV4-1 to TRBJ2-1, with no clear D. Trimming pared 1 base from V and 5 bases from J, leaving 21 bases between. Germline V gene sequence: CDR1 MGHRA, CDR2 YSYEKL. CDR3 length: 18 amino acids. CDR3: CASSQVLSVGVDHNEQFF. The CDR3, as DNA: TGCGCCAGCAGCCAAGTACTTTCTGTTGGGGTAGACCACAATGAGCAGTTCTTC.

The chain links TRBV6-1 to TRBJ2-7, with 9 bases that match TRBD2. Germline V lookup: CDR1 MNHNS, CDR2 SASEGT. The J segment lost 1 base and the V segment lost 3 bases, leaving 4 bases of the junction unmatched. The CDR3 consists of 15 residues. The DNA for the CDR3 is TGTGCCAGCAGTGATCTAGCGGGGACATCCTACGAGCAGTACTTC. It translates to CASSDLAGTSYEQYF.

This chain joins TRBV29-1 and TRBJ1-2, with 7 positions matching TRBD1. Germline trimming cut 6 bases from V and 7 bases from J; bases unmatched to any gene: 8. The CDR3 has 12 residues. Germline CDR1 reads SQVTM; CDR2 reads ANQGSEA. CDR3 amino acids: CSVNRGGAGYTF. In DNA, the CDR3 is TGCAGCGTGAACAGGGGAGGTGCTGGCTACACCTTC.

As DNA, the CDR3 is TGTGCCAGTACCTCGGGACAGTGGAACACCGGGGAGCTGTTTTTT. It encodes CASTSGQWNTGELFF. The rearrangement joins TRBV19 to TRBJ2-2, with TRBD1 matching 7 bases. The CDR3 totals 15 residues. Germline CDR1 is LNHDA and CDR2 is SQIVND (reference sequence). V lost 7 bases and J lost 1; bases outside the gene matches: 6.

J is TRBJ2-1 and V is TRBV7-6; perhaps TRBD2 as D (5 bases). V dropped 0 bases and J dropped 9 bases, with 9 bases sitting between them. The CDR3 covers 13 residues. CDR1 SGHVS and CDR2 FNYEAQ come from the germline V gene. CDR3 nucleotide sequence: TGTGCCAGCAGCTTAGCGCGAGGGTCTGAGCAGTTCTTC. It is translated as CASSLARGSEQFF.

The V gene is TRBV2, the J gene TRBJ2-5; 10 bases line up with TRBD2. The CDR3 spans 15 residues. Germline V gene lookup returns CDR1 SNHLY and CDR2 FYNNEI. After removal of 6 bases from V and 5 bases from J, the junction contained 9 bases not matched to a gene. DNA of the CDR3: TGTGCCAGCAGGCAACTAGCGGGGACTGGGGAGACCCAGTACTTC. Translated: CASRQLAGTGETQYF.

CDR3 bases: TGTGCCAGCAGTACAGGGGGAGGGCAGCCCCAGCATTTT. Its protein is CASSTGGGQPQHF. This rearrangement joins TRBV6-5 to TRBJ1-5; TRBD1 aligns across 8 bases. The CDR3 is made up of 13 amino acids. Trimming removed 5 bases from V and 7 bases from J; junction bases left unmatched: 4. CDR1 is MNHEY, CDR2 SVGAGI, per germline.

This clone was recorded once. V is TRBV6-2 or TRBV6-3 and J is TRBJ2-3, with 9 bases matching TRBD2. Per germline, CDR1 MNHEY and CDR2 SVGEGT. V was pared by 5 bases and J by 11 bases, with 20 bases of the junction left unmatched. The CDR3 consists of 17 residues. The CDR3 spells CASSPPELAGPGRVQYF. CDR3 sequence (DNA): TGTGCCAGCAGTCCCCCGGAACTAGCGGGTCCGGGGAGGGTGCAGTATTTT.

The chain combines TRBV4-1 with TRBJ2-5, with 9 bases matching TRBD2. J lost 3 bases, V lost 0 bases, and 11 bases had no gene match. CDR3 length equals 18 residues. Germline values: CDR1 MGHRA, CDR2 YSYEKL. The DNA of the CDR3 is TGCGCCAGCAGCCAAGATCTTGGATGGCGGGGGGGCGAAGAGACCCAGTACTTC. Protein product: CASSQDLGWRGGEETQYF.

With regard to this clone: Additional DNA sequences in this sample encode the identical CDR3. The CDR3 reads CASSEVYEQYF. CDR3 nucleotide sequence: TGTGCCAGCAGTGAAGTGTACGAGCAGTACTTC. This chain uses TRBV2 with TRBJ2-7; D remains ambiguous. The V end lost 1 base, the J end lost 4 bases, and 2 bases lay between the germline ends. CDR3 length equals 11 residues. CDR1 is SNHLY and CDR2 is FYNNEI in the germline V gene. The variable domain in full, with the rest retrieved from reference TRBV2 and TRBJ2-7, is EPEVTQTPSHQVTQMGQEVILRCVPISNHLYFYWYRQILGQKVEFLVSFYNNEISEKSEIFDDQFSVERPDGSNFTLKIRSTKLEDSAMYFCASSEVYEQYFGPGTRLTVT.